These 31 T cell receptor beta chains were all obtained from the same sample, sequenced in a study of blood T cell repertoires in COVID-19. TCRdb's table, derived via immunoSEQ multiplex PCR, lists solely in-frame clones and lacks some. Of about 92,000 clones in the sample, roughly 72% are singletons; the top ten hold 20% to 25%. The specimen sequenced was peripheral blood. These receptors all come from a woman aged 60-70 years in a cohort sampled during active or convalescent COVID-19.

The rearrangement uses TRBV9 and TRBJ2-3; 8 bases line up with TRBD2. Germline lookup yields CDR1 SGDLS and CDR2 YYNGEE. With 1 base clipped from V and 2 bases from J, the junction kept 6 bases outside the gene matches. The CDR3 has 16 amino acids. CDR3: CASSVPSGGPTDTQYF. CDR3 DNA sequence: TGTGCCAGCAGCGTACCCAGCGGGGGACCCACAGATACGCAGTATTTT.

This sequence joins TRBV4-2 and TRBJ2-2; TRBD2 matches 13 bases. The CDR3 spans 18 residues. Germline CDR1 LGHNA, CDR2 YNFKEQ. V lost 2 bases to trimming and J lost 0 bases; unmatched junction nucleotides: 3. The DNA of the CDR3 is TGTGCCAGCAGCCAACAGACTAGCGGGGGGTCGAACACCGGGGAGCTGTTTTTT. It yields the protein CASSQQTSGGSNTGELFF.

The table lists this clone with a few counts. This chain uses TRBV2 with TRBJ1-6; 7 bases fit TRBD1. J was trimmed by 1 base and V by 6 bases; bases with no gene match: 6. Germline assignment: CDR1 SNHLY and CDR2 FYNNEI. The CDR3 spans 16 residues. CDR3 DNA: TGTGCCAGCAGGGGGGCAGGGGGATCCTATAATTCACCCCTCCACTTT. This translates into CASRGAGGSYNSPLHF.

The chain is built from TRBV3-1 (or the pseudogene TRBV3-2) and TRBJ2-5, with 11 positions matching TRBD1. The CDR3 runs 15 residues. Germline assignment: CDR1 LGHDT and CDR2 YNNKEL (reference sequence). The J segment lost 7 bases and the V segment lost 2 bases, leaving 6 bases of the junction unmatched. This chain's CDR3 is CASSQRDRGFGTQYF. The CDR3 DNA follows: TGTGCCAGCAGCCAACGGGACAGGGGGTTTGGGACCCAGTACTTC.

This chain links TRBV7-3 with TRBJ1-1; TRBD1 might be the D (5 bases). V lost 2 bases, J lost 6 bases, and 10 bases lay in between. Germline V lookup: CDR1 SGHTA, CDR2 FQGTGA. This CDR3 is built from 13 residues. CDR3 sequence: CASSLVWGAEAFF. CDR3 sequence (DNA): TGTGCCAGCAGCTTAGTCTGGGGCGCTGAAGCTTTCTTT.

The gene calls are TRBV29-1 and TRBJ2-7; D might be TRBD2 (5 bases). Trimming took 6 bases from V and 2 from J, leaving 11 bases between them. The CDR3 consists of 12 residues. The germline V gene encodes CDR1 SQVTM and CDR2 ANQGSEA. The CDR3 here is CSVKGSPYEQYF. The CDR3 DNA reads TGCAGCGTAAAAGGGAGTCCCTACGAGCAGTACTTC.

As to this clone: Other DNA sequences in the sample encode the same CDR3. This chain uses TRBV9 with TRBJ2-3; 9 bases are shared with TRBD1. Trimming at V came to 1 base and at J to 3 bases, leaving 6 bases not matched to a gene. The germline V gene encodes CDR1 SGDLS and CDR2 YYNGEE. CDR3 length: 16 residues. CDR3: CASSVPRQGGTDTQYF. For the CDR3, the DNA is TGTGCCAGCAGCGTACCCCGACAGGGGGGGACAGATACGCAGTATTTT.

This clone was counted only a few times. The gene calls are TRBV19 and TRBJ2-2, with 7 positions matching TRBD1. Per the germline V gene, CDR1 is LNHDA and CDR2 is SQIVND (reference sequence). After removal of 4 bases from V and 2 bases from J, the junction contained 4 bases not matched to a gene. CDR3 size: 15 residues. CDR3 DNA: TGTGCCAGTAGTACGACAGGGAGCAACACCGGGGAGCTGTTTTTT. It specifies CASSTTGSNTGELFF.

This rearrangement joins TRBV12-3 or TRBV12-4 to TRBJ2-5, with D possibly TRBD1 on 6 matching bases. The CDR3 sequence is 13 residues long. With 6 bases removed from V and 1 base from J, the gap between germline ends came to 9 bases. The CDR3 spells CASRIQGQETQYF. The CDR3 region has the DNA TGTGCCAGCAGGATACAGGGCCAAGAGACCCAGTACTTC.

This sequence joins TRBV9 and TRBJ2-7; TRBD1 is a possible D gene (7 bases). This CDR3 has 15 residues. Germline-derived CDR1 and CDR2 are SGDLS and YYNGEE. Trimming took 0 bases from V and 2 from J, leaving 12 bases between them. The CDR3 loop reads CASSVGGTETYEQYF. The CDR3, as DNA: TGTGCCAGCAGCGTAGGCGGGACAGAAACCTACGAGCAGTACTTC.

The V call is TRBV5-6, the J call TRBJ2-5, with TRBD2 matching over 13 bases. The CDR3 length is 17 residues. The J segment lost 1 base and the V segment lost 0 bases, leaving 3 bases of the junction unmatched. In germline, CDR1 is SGHDT, CDR2 YYEEEE. The CDR3 sequence is CASSLEGLAGTQETQYF. The CDR3 DNA reads as TGTGCCAGCAGCTTGGAGGGACTAGCGGGGACCCAAGAGACCCAGTACTTC.

The chain joins TRBV12-3 or TRBV12-4 to TRBJ2-7; weak D call: TRBD2 (5 bases). The germline V and J ends were trimmed by 5 bases and 7 bases, with 15 bases remaining between them. This CDR3 spans 13 amino acids. The CDR3 protein is CASSLLPPGEQYF. The CDR3 bases are TGTGCCAGCAGTCTACTTCCTCCGGGGGAGCAGTACTTC.

The chain combines TRBV6-1 with TRBJ2-7; 10 bases fit TRBD2. V lost 5 bases and J lost 2; bases outside the gene matches: 6. Looked up from germline, CDR1 is MNHNS and CDR2 is SASEGT. The CDR3 has 15 amino acids. In nucleotides, the CDR3 is TGTGCCAGCAGTACGCAAAGCGGGGGGGCCTACGAGCAGTACTTC. This gives the protein CASSTQSGGAYEQYF.

The rearrangement joins TRBV5-6 to TRBJ2-1; no definite D call. Germline CDR1 is SGHDT and CDR2 is YYEEEE. The V end lost 0 bases, the J end lost 4 bases, and 8 bases lay between the germline ends. CDR3 length equals 14 residues. DNA of the CDR3: TGTGCCAGCAGCTTGGGAGCCCCTTACAATGAGCAGTTCTTC. This gives the protein CASSLGAPYNEQFF. Full variable domain (remainder filled in from reference TRBV5-6 and TRBJ2-1): DAGVTQSPTHLIKTRGQQVTLRCSPKSGHDTVSWYQQALGQGPQFIFQYYEEEERQRGNFPDRFSGHQFPNYSSELNVNALLLGDSALYLCASSLGAPYNEQFFGPGTRLTVL.

The chain joins TRBV7-8 to TRBJ1-3, with 8 bases lining up with TRBD1. From germline, CDR1 is SGHVS and CDR2 FQNEAQ. Germline trimming cut 5 bases from V and 4 bases from J; bases unmatched to any gene: 4. The CDR3 runs to 14 residues. The CDR3 bases are TGTGCCAGCAGCCGGACAGGGTCCGGAAACACCATATATTTT. Translated, it gives CASSRTGSGNTIYF.

The V gene is TRBV7-2, the J gene TRBJ1-5; 8 bases match TRBD1. CDR1 is SGHTA, CDR2 FQGNSA, per germline. V trimming: 3 bases; J trimming: 9 bases; junction bases outside the gene matches: 7. This CDR3 is built from 14 residues. For the CDR3, the DNA is TGTGCCAGCAGCTTCGGGACAGGCCAGGTGCCCCAGCATTTT. It translates to CASSFGTGQVPQHF.

This clone came up once. The chain joins TRBV7-2 to TRBJ2-3; 9 bases line up with TRBD2. This CDR3 is built from 17 residues. J was trimmed by 4 bases and V by 1 base; bases with no gene match: 9. The germline V gene has CDR1 SGHTA and CDR2 FQGNSA. The CDR3 reads CASSLDRGGAFSDTQYF. In DNA, the CDR3 is TGTGCCAGCAGCTTAGACCGCGGGGGGGCCTTTTCAGATACGCAGTATTTT. Using reference TRBV7-2 and TRBJ2-3 for the parts outside the CDR3, the full variable domain is GAGVSQSPSNKVTEKGKDVELRCDPISGHTALYWYRQSLGQGLEFLIYFQGNSAPDKSGLPSDRFSAERTGGSVSTLTIQRTQQEDSAVYLCASSLDRGGAFSDTQYFGPGTRLTVL.

The chain recombines TRBV4-2 with TRBJ2-1, with 12 bases lining up with TRBD1. This CDR3 is 16 amino acids long. Germline CDR1 LGHNA, CDR2 YNFKEQ. The junction had 10 bases not matched to a gene; V was cut back by 3 bases and J by 10 bases. The CDR3 coding sequence is TGTGCCAGCAGCCACGACCCGGGACAGGGGGCAACGGAGCAGTTCTTC. Protein product: CASSHDPGQGATEQFF.

J is TRBJ2-7 and V is TRBV5-1, with 7 bases that match TRBD2. This CDR3 contains 14 residues. In germline, CDR1 is SGHRS, CDR2 YFSETQ. V gave up 3 bases and J gave up 0 bases; unmatched junction bases: 3. The CDR3 DNA sequence: TGCGCCAGCAGCTCGGGACTATCCTCCTACGAGCAGTACTTC. It yields the protein CASSSGLSSYEQYF.

CDR3 sequence: CASSWGRIPNQPQHF. As DNA, the CDR3 is TGTGCCAGCAGCTGGGGCAGGATCCCCAATCAGCCCCAGCATTTT. The chain links TRBV5-8 to TRBJ1-5; D perhaps matches TRBD1 (5 bases). Trimming shortened V by 3 bases and J by 3 bases, and 13 bases separated the two germline ends. This CDR3 has 15 residues. From germline, CDR1 is SGHTS and CDR2 YDEGEE.

The gene calls are TRBV2 and TRBJ2-1, with 12 bases that match TRBD1. Germline V gene data show CDR1 as SNHLY and CDR2 as FYNNEI. With 6 bases clipped from V and 8 bases from J, the junction kept 8 bases outside the gene matches. CDR3 length equals 15 residues. CDR3 sequence reads: CASSQGQGARDEQFF. CDR3 in DNA: TGTGCCAGCAGCCAGGGACAGGGGGCGCGGGATGAGCAGTTCTTC.

The chain links TRBV7-9 to TRBJ2-3; TRBD1 might be the D (6 bases). Germline CDR1 SEHNR, CDR2 FQNEAQ (reference sequence). Trimming took off 2 bases at V and 0 bases at J, with 9 bases between the two ends. This CDR3 region has 15 residues. This chain's CDR3 is CASSLYQGSTDTQYF. The CDR3 DNA is TGTGCCAGCAGCTTATACCAGGGGAGCACAGATACGCAGTATTTT.

This clone has a handful of counts. The chain is built from TRBV19 and TRBJ1-5; TRBD1 matches at 7 bases. Germline assignment: CDR1 LNHDA and CDR2 SQIVND (reference sequence). The CDR3 sequence is 17 residues long. The trim removed 1 base at V and 0 bases at J, leaving 6 bases unmatched. The CDR3 region is CASSIVRDSPSNQPQHF. The CDR3 bases are TGTGCCAGTAGTATAGTCCGGGACAGCCCTAGCAATCAGCCCCAGCATTTT.

The chain is built from TRBV20-1 and TRBJ1-1; the D gene is possibly TRBD1 (5 bases). This CDR3 is built from 13 residues. Germline CDR1 is DFQATT and CDR2 is SNEGSKA (reference sequence). Trimming pared 3 bases from V and 5 bases from J, leaving 13 bases between. CDR3: CSASEGDLTEAFF. The CDR3 DNA is TGCAGTGCTAGTGAAGGGGACTTGACTGAAGCTTTCTTT.

This clone was counted a few times. The V and J genes are TRBV28 and TRBJ2-7, with 11 nucleotides matching TRBD1. Per the germline V gene, CDR1 is MDHEN and CDR2 is SYDVKM. The trim removed 7 bases at V and 2 bases at J, leaving 7 bases unmatched. The length of the CDR3 is 15 residues. The CDR3 loop reads CASTGTDRGPYEQYF. The CDR3 coding sequence is TGTGCCAGCACCGGCACGGACAGGGGGCCCTACGAGCAGTACTTC.

This chain connects TRBV3-1 (or the pseudogene TRBV3-2) to TRBJ1-6; D remains ambiguous. V lost 0 bases and J lost 0, with 9 bases in between. Looked up from germline, CDR1 is LGHDT and CDR2 is YNNKEL (reference sequence). The length of the CDR3 is 17 residues. In DNA form, the CDR3 reads TGTGCCAGCAGCCAAGATCTAGTGAGCTCCTATAATTCACCCCTCCACTTT. It translates to CASSQDLVSSYNSPLHF.

The chain combines TRBV10-3 with TRBJ1-3; possibly TRBD1 for D (5 bases). CDR3 size: 17 residues. The V gene lost 4 bases and the J gene lost 0 bases, with 16 bases spanning the gap. The V gene's germline CDR1 is ENHRY and CDR2 SYGVKD. The CDR3 region is CAISGGGAPSSGNTIYF. Here the CDR3 DNA reads TGTGCCATCAGTGGGGGCGGCGCCCCCAGCTCTGGAAACACCATATATTTT.

The chain employs TRBV28 and TRBJ2-3; TRBD2 aligns across 11 bases. V dropped 7 bases and J dropped 2; count of bases not matched to a gene: 11. The germline V gene has CDR1 MDHEN and CDR2 SYDVKM. The CDR3 loop spans 17 amino acids. The CDR3 loop is CASIPVLAGGFTDTQYF. CDR3 DNA sequence: TGTGCCAGCATTCCCGTTCTAGCGGGGGGTTTCACAGATACGCAGTATTTT.

This chain joins TRBV4-1 and TRBJ2-3; D is perhaps TRBD1 (5 bases). The CDR3 extends over 15 amino acids. Germline CDR1 MGHRA, CDR2 YSYEKL. Between the trimmed V and J ends, which lost 4 bases and 5 bases, there was a span of 16 bases. This chain's CDR3 is CASSPAKGRGDTQYF. CDR3 sequence (DNA): TGCGCCAGCAGCCCAGCCAAGGGGCGAGGAGATACGCAGTATTTT.

In DNA form, the CDR3 reads TGTGCCAGCAGTTTGGACACCTTAAACACTGAAGCTTTCTTT. This codes for CASSLDTLNTEAFF. J is TRBJ1-1 and V is TRBV6-2 or TRBV6-3; D might be TRBD1 (5 bases). Trimming removed 4 bases from V and 2 bases from J, with 11 bases in between. The CDR3 runs 14 residues. CDR1 MNHEY and CDR2 SVGEGT come from the germline V gene.

The gene calls are TRBV4-2 and TRBJ2-1; TRBD2 matches at 15 bases. The CDR3 runs to 21 residues. V trimming: 2 bases; J trimming: 0 bases; junction bases outside the gene matches: 11. The germline CDR1 and CDR2 sequences are LGHNA and YNFKEQ. The CDR3 region is CASSQLGLAGGRIGSYNEQFF. For the CDR3, the DNA is TGTGCCAGCAGCCAACTGGGACTAGCGGGGGGACGTATCGGCTCCTACAATGAGCAGTTCTTC.